The T cell receptor (beta chain) described here comes from a study of blood T cell repertoires in COVID-19. Under the authors' procedure: Reference gene primer amplification gave estimated nucleated cell counts. Method: immunoSEQ multiplex PCR; TCRdb's copy keeps in-frame clones and lacks some. The V and J calls and clone size were taken over from that table, and D and trimming were inferred from the DNA. In the table there are roughly 400,000 clones, 88% of which are singletons. Each participant's cohort was designated according to participant-reported clinical history. Germline CDR1 reads SEHNR; CDR2 reads FQNEAQ (reference sequence). The V end was cut by 2 bases, the J end by 6 bases, with 16 bases between. CDR3 length: 15 amino acids.

The TCR sequence derives from a woman in her forties with acute COVID-19. J is TRBJ1-2 and V is TRBV7-9; weak D call: TRBD1 (5 bases). Material for sequencing was PBMCs or T cells enriched from blood (not recorded which). DNA of the CDR3: TGTGCCAGCAGCTTAACATTAGGGGATCCGAATGGCTACACCTTC. Residues: CASSLTLGDPNGYTF.